This T cell receptor (beta chain) was captured in a study of PD-1 blockade in classical Hodgkin lymphoma. Time point noted: cycle 4 day 1 (C4D1), after 6 weeks of nivolumab. Brentuximab vedotin exposure varied, and every patient relapsed after autologous stem cell transplantation. The best responses consisted of complete response, partial response or progressive disease. Only a few counts were recorded for this clone. Sequenced by immunoSEQ multiplex PCR; TCRdb stores in-frame clones only, minus some. The repertoire consists of tens of thousands of clones, with roughly four fifths occurring once and the leading ten covering about a fifth. CDR3 length: 13 amino acids. CDR1 is GTSNPN and CDR2 is SVGIG in the germline V gene (reference sequence). With 0 bases removed from V and 4 bases from J, the gap between germline ends came to 7 bases.

The sample here was peripheral blood mononuclear cells (PBMCs), taken before the fourth cycle of nivolumab. The TCR sequence derives from a human donor with classical Hodgkin lymphoma. The rearrangement links TRBV30 to TRBJ1-5; unclear D gene. CDR3 nucleotides: TGTGCCTGGAGTGTAACCGGGAATCAGCCCCAGCATTTT. This sequence encodes CAWSVTGNQPQHF.